Given below is one T cell receptor beta chain in context. This clonotype was counted ten times or more. Its antigen is still unknown. No base-level quality is on record; no much larger clone is a single base apart. Libraries of naive CD8 T cells were built from anywhere between roughly 17,000 and 1,000,000 sorted cells, with 10%, 30% or 50% of the purified RNA used. On a BD FACSAria II, naive CD8 T cells were FACS-sorted as CD8+CD4-CCR7+CD45RA+ and collected into RLT Plus buffer. Under 11 TCR copies' worth of Jurkat RNA were spiked into about 20,000-1,000,000 naive CD8 T cell samples to test detection sensitivity. Enrichment of CD8 T cells was done with RosetteSep CD8+ T Cell Enrichment Cocktail plus Ficoll-Paque, and ACK red cell lysis came afterward. The sample is drawn from a study of molecular identifiers for immune sequencing clone quantification (dated by TCRdb to the late 2010s). For context, the study as a whole: In a replicate experiment, RNA from about 21,000 or 97,000 naive CD8 T cells was split into five aliquots, four of which were sequenced. This methods study benchmarked molecular-identifier clustering-based TCR repertoire sequencing (MIDCIRS) and TCR RNA copy counting, using CD8 T cells to do so.

Beyond this particular receptor, the publication reports: Modeling gave about three recovered TCR RNA copies per cell versus around 9.9 by digital PCR, implying approximately 30% capture efficiency. The sizes of highly expanded clones could end up underestimated when identical TCR molecules share a barcode. When barcode sub-clustering was omitted, TCR diversity was inflated by chimeric consensus sequences, with chimeras reaching as high as 47%. Naive libraries contained spiked-in Jurkat TCR RNA (roughly 10 copies' worth), which is not part of the donor repertoire. Spiked-in Jurkat TCR RNA equal to a single cell's worth was reported to be detectable even within 1,200,000 naive CD8 T cells. Clones above 20 RNA copies held over 98% of molecules in CMV-specific effector cells but under 1% in naive cells.

For CDR1 and CDR2, the germline V gene lists LGHNA and YSLEER. The CDR3 sequence holds 12 residues, the cysteine and phenylalanine included. Of the read, only the CDR3 DNA is kept; its 36 bases are in frame from base 1. V is reduced by 2 bases and J by 6 bases, leaving a spacing of 6 bases between them. Library generation was performed with PCR. Sequencer: NextSeq 500. Preparation of bulk TCR libraries followed a previously described approach, with the TCR primers listed in Table S5. The Qiagen AllPrep DNA/RNA kit was used to purify total RNA. Before analysis, reads from multiple sequencing runs of the same library were pooled. In the source study's methods: Reads were retained only if their TCR constant sequence matched exactly, and those retained reads were trimmed to 150 nt and grouped according to their 12-nt molecular barcodes. Reads inside each barcode group were sub-clustered using a 15% Levenshtein threshold, and a quality-weighted consensus sequence was constructed for each RNA molecule. Non-functional sequences were removed, as were lower-count sequences one edit away from another. On the basis of fitting two negative binomial distributions, barcode sub-clusters with fewer than 20% of the maximum read count were discarded. The raw public reads went through TCRdb reprocessing: fastp at Q25, MiXCR clone calling, in-frame beta chains kept. Every entry covers one CDR3 protein and lists the most common genes and DNA from its rows. The V and J calls were not made by the authors but by TCRdb's processing. For this sample there are some 590,000 distinct CDR3 sequences; around 25% appear just once. About 0.84% of the sample goes to the ten largest clones.

The receptor was isolated from a human donor in good health. Some libraries in this study had Jurkat cell RNA spiked in. The V gene is TRBV4-3 and the J gene is TRBJ2-3; the D gene assignment is ambiguous. Material: naive CD8+ T cells from blood, with Jurkat cell RNA spiked in. This specimen's cell subset or site label, interpreted: FACS-sorted CD8+CD4-CCR7+CD45RA+ naive T cells. The DNA is TGCGCCAGCAGCCAATTACCCGATACGCAGTATTTT. It translates as CASSQLPDTQYF.